The sequence of this TCR beta chain was determined in a study of blood T cell repertoires in COVID-19. Clinical history reported by participants formed the basis on which cohorts were assigned. The V end was cut by 1 base, the J end by 2 bases, with 9 bases between. This CDR3 has 14 residues. Looked up from germline, CDR1 is SGHRS and CDR2 is YFSETQ. In the original workflow: It was from reference gene primer amplification that nucleated cell counts were estimated. The assay was immunoSEQ multiplex PCR, and TCRdb's table has in-frame clones only and misses some. V, J and clone size derive from that table, while D and trimming were established from the DNA sequence. The sample has about 210,000 clones; about 85% are singletons.

Input material: PBMCs or T cells enriched from blood (not recorded which). V usage is TRBV5-1 and J usage is TRBJ1-2, with D maybe TRBD1 (5 bases). This clonotype originated in a woman between 35 and 50 years old in a cohort exposed to, infected with or recovered from COVID-19 (not recorded which). CDR3 in DNA: TGCGCCAGCAGCTTGATAAGGGGCAACTATGGCTACACCTTC. Its translation: CASSLIRGNYGYTF.